This passage covers 16 T cell receptor beta chains from one sample sequenced in a study of shared clonotypes between healthy human individuals. Method: immunoSEQ multiplex PCR; TCRdb's copy keeps in-frame clones and lacks some. The sample has 1,100,000 or so clones; around 78% are singletons. Sample: memory CD4+ T cells from PBMCs. Documented subset: CD45RA-negative fraction. Every receptor here comes from a young man in good health. Some clones in this sample may be carry-over from other donors' samples.

The chain recombines TRBV4-3 with TRBJ2-1, with 16 bases that match TRBD2. Looked up from germline, CDR1 is LGHNA and CDR2 is YSLEER. This CDR3 has 15 residues. V lost 3 bases and J lost 10; bases outside the gene matches: 3. The CDR3 is CASSQRGLAGGEQFF. The CDR3 coding sequence is TGCGCCAGCAGCCAGAGGGGACTAGCGGGAGGGGAGCAGTTCTTC.

This chain joins TRBV5-4 and TRBJ1-1; D is possibly TRBD1 (6 bases). The V end lost 5 bases, the J end lost 0 bases, and 17 bases lay between the germline ends. Looked up from germline, CDR1 is SGHNT and CDR2 is YYREEE (reference sequence). CDR3 length equals 16 residues. The CDR3 region is CASSPGGGSMNTEAFF. DNA of the CDR3: TGTGCCAGCAGTCCGGGGGGCGGTAGCATGAACACTGAAGCTTTCTTT.

V usage is TRBV5-1 and J usage is TRBJ2-1; D not certain. CDR3 length: 13 residues. CDR1 is SGHRS and CDR2 is YFSETQ in the germline V gene. V lost 4 bases and J 5 bases, leaving 10 bases between the germline ends. DNA of the CDR3: TGCGCCAGCAGCGTTACAGTTAACAATGAGCAGTTCTTC. As protein: CASSVTVNNEQFF. The whole variable domain, filled in from reference TRBV5-1 and TRBJ2-1, reads KAGVTQTPRYLIKTRGQQVTLSCSPISGHRSVSWYQQTPGQGLQFLFEYFSETQRNKGNFPGRFSGRQFSNSRSEMNVSTLELGDSALYLCASSVTVNNEQFFGPGTRLTVL.

This chain links TRBV9 with TRBJ2-1; D unresolved. The CDR3 is made up of 16 amino acids. V lost 0 bases and J lost 4, with 14 bases in between. Germline loops: CDR1 SGDLS, CDR2 YYNGEE. Written as DNA, the CDR3 is TGTGCCAGCAGCGTAGCAGCAGGCCTGGCTTACAATGAGCAGTTCTTC. It yields the protein CASSVAAGLAYNEQFF.

CDR3 in DNA: TGTGCCAGCAGTTCAACCACGCAAAGGGGCTACACCTTC. This translates into CASSSTTQRGYTF. The V gene is TRBV27, the J gene TRBJ1-2; D gene uncertain. The CDR3 runs to 13 residues. Between the trimmed V and J ends, which lost 4 bases and 8 bases, there was a span of 14 bases. Germline lookup yields CDR1 MNHEY and CDR2 SMNVEV (reference sequence).

The V call is TRBV28, the J call TRBJ1-1; D unresolved. The germline V gene has CDR1 MDHEN and CDR2 SYDVKM. V dropped 5 bases and J dropped 6 bases, with 16 bases sitting between them. CDR3 length: 14 amino acids. The CDR3 DNA follows: TGTGCCAGCAGTGCCCGATCAGGTTCCCCTGAAGCTTTCTTT. Amino acid sequence: CASSARSGSPEAFF.

This clone was seen once. V gene TRBV4-2 combines with J gene TRBJ2-1; 7 nucleotides align to TRBD1. With 3 bases clipped from V and 12 bases from J, the junction kept 8 bases outside the gene matches. Germline V gene sequence: CDR1 LGHNA, CDR2 YNFKEQ. The length of the CDR3 is 13 residues. The DNA for the CDR3 is TGTGCCAGCAGCCAGTATGGGACAGTAGGGCAGTTCTTC. Translation: CASSQYGTVGQFF.

The V and J genes are TRBV5-1 and TRBJ2-1, with D maybe TRBD2 (5 bases). The CDR3 runs to 14 residues. The germline CDR1 and CDR2 sequences are SGHRS and YFSETQ. Trimming left V 0 bases short and J 8 bases short, with 12 bases between. The CDR3 nucleotides read TGCGCCAGCAGCTTGGCAGGACTCCCCGATGAGCAGTTCTTC. It yields the protein CASSLAGLPDEQFF.

This chain uses TRBV7-9 with TRBJ1-1, with D maybe TRBD1 (5 bases). CDR3 length: 13 residues. CDR1 and CDR2 from the germline V gene are SEHNR and FQNEAQ (reference sequence). The V end lost 4 bases, the J end lost 6 bases, and 12 bases lay between the germline ends. The DNA of the CDR3 is TGTGCCAGCAGCTCAGAAGAGGGGTCTGAAGCTTTCTTT. Protein sequence: CASSSEEGSEAFF.

For this clone: Other DNA sequences within the sample encode an identical CDR3. V gene TRBV5-4 combines with J gene TRBJ1-5; no reliable D call. The CDR3 runs to 14 residues. V lost 0 bases and J lost 1, with 5 bases in between. From germline, CDR1 is SGHNT and CDR2 YYREEE (reference sequence). CDR3 loop: CASSLVGSNQPQHF. The CDR3 region has the DNA TGTGCCAGCAGCTTGGTAGGGAGCAATCAGCCCCAGCATTTT. The variable domain in full, with the rest retrieved from reference TRBV5-4 and TRBJ1-5, is ETGVTQSPTHLIKTRGQQVTLRCSSQSGHNTVSWYQQALGQGPQFIFQYYREEENGRGNFPPRFSGLQFPNYSSELNVNALELDDSALYLCASSLVGSNQPQHFGDGTRLSIL.

CDR3 nucleotides: TGTGCCAGTAGTCTGGACGGGACAGGGGCGTTCTTC. Its translation is CASSLDGTGAFF. The J gene is TRBJ2-1, the V gene TRBV19, with 10 bases identical to TRBD1. Germline V gene sequence: CDR1 LNHDA, CDR2 SQIVND (reference sequence). V lost 5 bases and J lost 15; bases outside the gene matches: 7. The CDR3 runs to 12 residues.

The J gene is TRBJ1-1, the V gene TRBV18; no clear D gene. The V and J ends lost 1 base and 5 bases respectively, with 14 bases between them. CDR1 is KGHSH, CDR2 LQKENI, per germline. The CDR3 totals 15 residues. CDR3 amino acids: CASSPQGGSATEAFF. The CDR3 bases are TGTGCCAGCTCACCACAGGGAGGGTCCGCGACTGAAGCTTTCTTT.

CDR3 protein: CASSPRDRASGELFF. CDR3 in DNA: TGTGCCAGCAGCCCCCGGGACAGGGCATCTGGGGAGCTGTTTTTT. The chain carries TRBV7-8 and TRBJ2-2; 9 positions match TRBD1. This CDR3 is 15 amino acids long. The germline V gene encodes CDR1 SGHVS and CDR2 FQNEAQ. The J segment lost 8 bases and the V segment lost 5 bases, leaving 9 bases of the junction unmatched.

Of note for this clone: This sample includes further DNA sequences coding for the same CDR3. The CDR3 nucleotides are TGTGCCAGCAGGAGAACTAGCGGGATCTACAATGAGCAGTTCTTC. It is translated as CASRRTSGIYNEQFF. The chain combines TRBV2 with TRBJ2-1; 10 positions agree with TRBD2. In germline, CDR1 is SNHLY, CDR2 FYNNEI. V gave up 6 bases and J gave up 3 bases; unmatched junction bases: 5. The CDR3 length is 15 residues.

V and J are TRBV11-2 and TRBJ2-2, with 10 bases lining up with TRBD2. CDR3 length equals 18 residues. J was trimmed by 1 base and V by 6 bases; bases with no gene match: 11. Looked up from germline, CDR1 is SGHAT and CDR2 is FQNNGV. CDR3 nucleotides: TGTGCCAGCAGGCTATCCCTAGCGGGAGAAAGGAACACCGGGGAGCTGTTTTTT. The encoded protein is CASRLSLAGERNTGELFF.

The rearrangement links TRBV19 to TRBJ1-5, with 7 nucleotides matching TRBD1. From germline, CDR1 is LNHDA and CDR2 SQIVND (reference sequence). Trimming took 3 bases from V and 7 from J; bases not matched to a gene: 6. The CDR3 extends over 14 amino acids. The CDR3 protein is CASSIVRGEQPQHF. CDR3 in DNA: TGTGCCAGTAGTATTGTCAGGGGGGAACAGCCCCAGCATTTT.